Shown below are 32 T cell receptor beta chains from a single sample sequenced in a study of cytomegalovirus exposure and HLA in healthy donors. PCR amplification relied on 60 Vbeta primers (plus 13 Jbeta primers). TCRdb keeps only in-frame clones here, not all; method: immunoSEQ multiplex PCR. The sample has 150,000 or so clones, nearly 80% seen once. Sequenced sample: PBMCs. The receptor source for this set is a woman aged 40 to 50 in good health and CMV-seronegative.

CDR3 DNA: TGTGCCAGCAGCCCCACGGGGTCGGTGCGGTCCAATGAGCAGTTCTTC. This sequence encodes CASSPTGSVRSNEQFF. The chain links TRBV11-3 to TRBJ2-1, with D perhaps TRBD2 (5 bases). The CDR3 contains 16 residues. V was shortened by 5 bases and J by 6 bases, with 20 bases between the two germline ends. Germline CDR1 is SGHNT and CDR2 is YENEEA.

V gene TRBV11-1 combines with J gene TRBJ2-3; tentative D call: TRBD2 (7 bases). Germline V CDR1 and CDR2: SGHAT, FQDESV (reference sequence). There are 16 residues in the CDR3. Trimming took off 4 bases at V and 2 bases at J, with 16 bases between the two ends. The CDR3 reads CASSWGGQTTTDTQYF. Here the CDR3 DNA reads TGTGCCAGCAGCTGGGGGGGACAAACCACCACAGATACGCAGTATTTT.

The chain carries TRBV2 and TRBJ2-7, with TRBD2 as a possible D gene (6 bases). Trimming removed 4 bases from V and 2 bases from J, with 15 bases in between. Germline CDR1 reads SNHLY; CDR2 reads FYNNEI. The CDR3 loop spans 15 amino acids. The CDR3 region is CASSVVYSGAYEQYF. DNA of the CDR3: TGTGCCAGCAGTGTGGTTTATAGCGGAGCCTACGAGCAGTACTTC.

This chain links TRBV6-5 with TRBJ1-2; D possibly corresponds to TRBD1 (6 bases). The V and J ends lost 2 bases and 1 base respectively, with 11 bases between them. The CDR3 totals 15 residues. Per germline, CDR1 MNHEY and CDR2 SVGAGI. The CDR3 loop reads CASSYLTGDNYGYTF. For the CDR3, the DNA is TGTGCCAGCAGTTACCTGACAGGCGATAACTATGGCTACACCTTC.

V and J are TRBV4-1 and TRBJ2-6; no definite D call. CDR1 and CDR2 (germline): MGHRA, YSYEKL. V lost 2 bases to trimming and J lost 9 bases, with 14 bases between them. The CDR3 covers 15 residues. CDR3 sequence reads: CASSQPLGRGNVLTF. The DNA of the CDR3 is TGCGCCAGCAGCCAACCGCTGGGTCGAGGCAACGTCCTGACTTTC.

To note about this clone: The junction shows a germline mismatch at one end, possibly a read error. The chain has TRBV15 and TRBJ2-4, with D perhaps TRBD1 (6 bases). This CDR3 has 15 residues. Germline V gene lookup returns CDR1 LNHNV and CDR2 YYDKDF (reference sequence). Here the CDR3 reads CATSLDSLTKNSQYF. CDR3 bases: TGTGCCACCAGCCTGGACAGTTTGACCAAAAACAGTCAGTACTTC.

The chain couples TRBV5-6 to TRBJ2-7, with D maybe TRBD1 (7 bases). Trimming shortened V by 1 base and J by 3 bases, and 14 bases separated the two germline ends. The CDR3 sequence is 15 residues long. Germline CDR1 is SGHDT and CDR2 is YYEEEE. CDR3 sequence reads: CASSLRGRDLYEQYF. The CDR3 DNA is TGTGCCAGCAGCTTGAGGGGGCGGGATCTCTACGAGCAGTACTTC.

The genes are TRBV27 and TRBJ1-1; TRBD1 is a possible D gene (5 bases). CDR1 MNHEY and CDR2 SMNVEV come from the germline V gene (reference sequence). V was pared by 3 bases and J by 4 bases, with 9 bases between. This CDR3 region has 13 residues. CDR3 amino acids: CASSFWGVTEAFF. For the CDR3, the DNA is TGTGCCAGCAGTTTTTGGGGGGTCACTGAAGCTTTCTTT.

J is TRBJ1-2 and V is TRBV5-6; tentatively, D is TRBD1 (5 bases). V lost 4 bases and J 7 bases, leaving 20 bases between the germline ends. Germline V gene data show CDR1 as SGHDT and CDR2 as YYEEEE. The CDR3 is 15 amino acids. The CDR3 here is CASSIGHSLLGGYTF. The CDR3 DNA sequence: TGTGCCAGCAGCATCGGACACTCTCTCTTAGGTGGCTACACCTTC. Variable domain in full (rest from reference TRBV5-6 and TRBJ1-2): DAGVTQSPTHLIKTRGQQVTLRCSPKSGHDTVSWYQQALGQGPQFIFQYYEEEERQRGNFPDRFSGHQFPNYSSELNVNALLLGDSALYLCASSIGHSLLGGYTFGSGTRLTVV.

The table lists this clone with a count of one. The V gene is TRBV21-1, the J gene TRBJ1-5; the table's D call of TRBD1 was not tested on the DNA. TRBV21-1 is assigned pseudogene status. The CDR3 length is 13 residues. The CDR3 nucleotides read TGTGCCAGCACAAGAGGGGGTGGGCAGCCCCAGCATTTT. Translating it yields CASTRGGGQPQHF.

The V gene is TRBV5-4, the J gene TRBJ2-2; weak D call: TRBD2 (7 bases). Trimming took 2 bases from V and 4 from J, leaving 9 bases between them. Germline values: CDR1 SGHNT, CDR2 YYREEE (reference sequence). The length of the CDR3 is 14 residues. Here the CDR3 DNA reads TGTGCCAGCAGCTTCGGGGGGCTCACCGGGGAGCTGTTTTTT. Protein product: CASSFGGLTGELFF.

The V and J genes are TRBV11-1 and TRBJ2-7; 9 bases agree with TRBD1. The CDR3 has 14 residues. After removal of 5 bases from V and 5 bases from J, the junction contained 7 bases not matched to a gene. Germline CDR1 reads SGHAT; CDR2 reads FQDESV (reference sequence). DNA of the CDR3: TGTGCCAGCAGCCGTCGGGACAGGGATAACGAGCAGTACTTC. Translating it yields CASSRRDRDNEQYF.

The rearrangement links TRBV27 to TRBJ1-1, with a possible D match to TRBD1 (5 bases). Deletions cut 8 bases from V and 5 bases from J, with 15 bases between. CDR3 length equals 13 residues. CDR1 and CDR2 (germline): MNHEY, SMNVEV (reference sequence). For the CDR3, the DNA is TGTGCCAGCGGGATCGGGGGAGAGACTGAAGCTTTCTTT. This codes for CASGIGGETEAFF.

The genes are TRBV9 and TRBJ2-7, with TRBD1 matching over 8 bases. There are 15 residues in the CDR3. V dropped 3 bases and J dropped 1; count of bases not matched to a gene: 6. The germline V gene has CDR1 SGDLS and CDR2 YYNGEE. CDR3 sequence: CASSGGTGASYEQYF. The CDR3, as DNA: TGTGCCAGCAGCGGCGGGACAGGTGCATCCTACGAGCAGTACTTC.

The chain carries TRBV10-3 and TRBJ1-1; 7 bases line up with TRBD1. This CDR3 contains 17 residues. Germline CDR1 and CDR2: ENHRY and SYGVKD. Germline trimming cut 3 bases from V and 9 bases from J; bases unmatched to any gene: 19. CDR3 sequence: CAISDRTGEGGPRKAFF. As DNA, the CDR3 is TGTGCCATCAGTGACCGAACAGGGGAAGGGGGTCCTCGGAAAGCTTTCTTT.

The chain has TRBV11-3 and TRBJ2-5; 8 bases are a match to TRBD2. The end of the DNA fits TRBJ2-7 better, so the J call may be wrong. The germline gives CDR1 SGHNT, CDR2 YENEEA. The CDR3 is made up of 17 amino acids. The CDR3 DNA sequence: TGTGCCAGCAGCCCCCGGGGGAGCGGGGGACTTACCTACGAGCAGTACTTC. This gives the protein CASSPRGSGGLTYEQYF.

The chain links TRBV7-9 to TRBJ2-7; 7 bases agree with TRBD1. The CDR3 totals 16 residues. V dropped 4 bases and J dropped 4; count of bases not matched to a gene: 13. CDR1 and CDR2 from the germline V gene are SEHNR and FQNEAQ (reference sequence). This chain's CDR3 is CASSSLRQGNPYEQYF. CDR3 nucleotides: TGTGCCAGCAGCTCCTTGCGACAGGGAAATCCGTACGAGCAGTACTTC.

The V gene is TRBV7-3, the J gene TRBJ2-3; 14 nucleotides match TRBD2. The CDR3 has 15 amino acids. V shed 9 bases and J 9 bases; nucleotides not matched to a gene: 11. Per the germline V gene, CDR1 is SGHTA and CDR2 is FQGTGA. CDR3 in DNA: TGTGCCAGTGGACTAGCGGGGGGCCAAGGGGAGACGCAGTATTTT. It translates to CASGLAGGQGETQYF. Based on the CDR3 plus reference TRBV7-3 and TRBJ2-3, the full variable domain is GAGVSQTPSNKVTEKGKYVELRCDPISGHTALYWYRQSLGQGPEFLIYFQGTGAADDSGLPNDRFFAVRPEGSVSTLKIQRTERGDSAVYLCASGLAGGQGETQYFGPGTRLTVL.

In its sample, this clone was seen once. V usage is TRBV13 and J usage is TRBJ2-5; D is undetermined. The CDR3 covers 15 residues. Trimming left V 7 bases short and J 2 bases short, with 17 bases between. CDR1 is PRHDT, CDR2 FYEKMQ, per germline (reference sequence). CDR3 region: CASTSYEEQQETQYF. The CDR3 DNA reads TGTGCCAGCACTTCTTATGAGGAGCAGCAAGAGACCCAGTACTTC.

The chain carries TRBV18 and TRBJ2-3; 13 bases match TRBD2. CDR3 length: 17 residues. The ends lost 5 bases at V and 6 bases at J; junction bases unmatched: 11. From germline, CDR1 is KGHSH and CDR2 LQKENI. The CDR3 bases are TGTGCCAGCTCATACGGACTAGCGGGGGCCGTTAAGGATACGCAGTATTTT. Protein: CASSYGLAGAVKDTQYF.

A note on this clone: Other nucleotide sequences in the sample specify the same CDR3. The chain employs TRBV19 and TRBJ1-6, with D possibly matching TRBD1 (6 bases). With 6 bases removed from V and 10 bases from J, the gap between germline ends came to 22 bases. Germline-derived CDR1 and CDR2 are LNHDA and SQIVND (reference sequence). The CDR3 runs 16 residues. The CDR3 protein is CASSLRQELGRSPLHF. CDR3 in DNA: TGTGCCAGTAGCCTGCGACAGGAACTAGGGCGCTCACCCCTCCACTTT.

The DNA of the CDR3 is TGTGCCAGCAGCTTCCGCGGCGGGGACCTGAACACCGGGGAGCTGTTTTTT. This codes for CASSFRGGDLNTGELFF. The V gene is TRBV11-2, the J gene TRBJ2-2, with D possibly matching TRBD2 (6 bases). Germline V lookup: CDR1 SGHAT, CDR2 FQNNGV. Trimming took off 3 bases at V and 1 base at J, with 15 bases between the two ends. The CDR3 extends over 17 amino acids.

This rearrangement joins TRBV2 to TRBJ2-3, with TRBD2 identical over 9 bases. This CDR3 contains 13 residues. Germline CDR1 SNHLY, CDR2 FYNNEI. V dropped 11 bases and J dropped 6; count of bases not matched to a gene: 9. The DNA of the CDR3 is TGTGCCGGGACTAGCTGGGTTGTGGATACGCAGTATTTT. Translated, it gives CAGTSWVVDTQYF.

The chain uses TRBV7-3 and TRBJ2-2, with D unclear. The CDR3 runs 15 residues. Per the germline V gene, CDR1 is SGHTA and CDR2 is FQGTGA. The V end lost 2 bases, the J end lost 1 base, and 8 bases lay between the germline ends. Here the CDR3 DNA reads TGTGCCAGCAGCTTAGGGCCAGGGAACACCGGGGAGCTGTTTTTT. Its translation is CASSLGPGNTGELFF.

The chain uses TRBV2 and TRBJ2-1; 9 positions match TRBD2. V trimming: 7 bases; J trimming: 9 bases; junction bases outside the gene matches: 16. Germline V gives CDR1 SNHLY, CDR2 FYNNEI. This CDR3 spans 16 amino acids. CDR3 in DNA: TGTGCCAGCACCCCCGAGGGACTAGCAGGAAGCGGTGAGCAGTTCTTC. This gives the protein CASTPEGLAGSGEQFF.

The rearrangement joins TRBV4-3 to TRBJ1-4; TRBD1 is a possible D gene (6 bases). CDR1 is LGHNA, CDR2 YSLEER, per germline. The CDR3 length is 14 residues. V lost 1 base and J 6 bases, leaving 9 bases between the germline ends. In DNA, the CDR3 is TGCGCCAGCAGCCAAGTATGGACAGATGAAAAACTGTTTTTT. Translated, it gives CASSQVWTDEKLFF.

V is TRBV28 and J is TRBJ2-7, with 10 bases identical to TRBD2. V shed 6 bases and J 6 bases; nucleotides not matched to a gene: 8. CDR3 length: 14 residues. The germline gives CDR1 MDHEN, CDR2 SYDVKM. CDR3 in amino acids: CASRRTSGLREQYF. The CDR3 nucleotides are TGTGCCAGCAGAAGGACTAGCGGCCTCCGCGAGCAGTACTTC.

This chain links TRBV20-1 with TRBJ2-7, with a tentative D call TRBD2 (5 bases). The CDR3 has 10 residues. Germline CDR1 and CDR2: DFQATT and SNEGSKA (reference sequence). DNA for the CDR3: TGCTCTAGCCGGGGCTACGAGCAGTACTTC. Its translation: CSSRGYEQYF.

The CDR3 sequence: CSVEAFSEQYF. CDR3 bases: TGCAGCGTTGAAGCCTTCTCCGAGCAGTACTTC. The V and J genes are TRBV29-1 and TRBJ2-7, with D hard to call. V was trimmed by 1 base and J by 6 bases, leaving 7 bases between them. The CDR3 sequence is 11 residues long. Germline V gene data show CDR1 as SQVTM and CDR2 as ANQGSEA.

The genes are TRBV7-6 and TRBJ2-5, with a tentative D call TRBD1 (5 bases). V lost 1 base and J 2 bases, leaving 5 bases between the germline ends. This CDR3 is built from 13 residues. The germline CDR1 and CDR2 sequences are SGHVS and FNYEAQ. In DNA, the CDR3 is TGTGCCAGCAGCTTAGGGACACAAGAGACCCAGTACTTC. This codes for CASSLGTQETQYF.

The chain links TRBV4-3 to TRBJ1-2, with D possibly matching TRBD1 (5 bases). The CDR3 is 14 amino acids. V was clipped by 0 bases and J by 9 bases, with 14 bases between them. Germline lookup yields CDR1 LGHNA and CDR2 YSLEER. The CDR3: CASSQDLTGGSYTF. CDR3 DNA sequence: TGCGCCAGCAGCCAAGATCTAACCGGGGGGAGCTACACCTTC.

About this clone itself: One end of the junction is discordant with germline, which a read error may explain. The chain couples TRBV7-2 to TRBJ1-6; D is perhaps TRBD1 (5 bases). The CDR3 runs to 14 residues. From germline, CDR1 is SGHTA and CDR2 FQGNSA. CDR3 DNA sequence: TGTGCCAGCAGCCTTGGCACAGGCCCTTCACTCCTCCACTTT. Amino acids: CASSLGTGPSLLHF.